This T cell receptor (beta chain) originates from a study of blood T cell repertoires in COVID-19. Study-level information: Collection of acute and convalescent COVID-19 samples took place in the United States, Italy and Spain. Sources were T cells, B-cell-depleted T cells, or PBMCs; the material itself was cDNA or gDNA.

Study processing details: Reference gene primers were amplified, and this amplification served to estimate nucleated cell counts. Profiling relied on immunoSEQ multiplex PCR, and the TCRdb table lists in-frame clones only, not all of them. V, J and clone size derive from that table, while D and trimming were established from the DNA sequence. The sample shows fewer than 300,000 clones, over 80% of them seen only once. The CDR3 runs 16 residues. Germline V CDR1 and CDR2: GTSNPN, SVGIG (reference sequence). V dropped 5 bases and J dropped 1; count of bases not matched to a gene: 10. Seattle patients were enrolled while actively infected and followed longitudinally.

Sequenced sample: peripheral blood. The receptor's source is a woman in her forties or fifties with COVID-19, enrolled during active disease. The chain couples TRBV30 to TRBJ2-1; TRBD2 matches 8 bases. CDR3 in amino acids: CAWELAGTISYNEQFF. The CDR3 bases are TGTGCCTGGGAATTAGCGGGGACAATATCCTACAATGAGCAGTTCTTC.